This T cell receptor (beta chain) was observed in a study of T cell responses to AZD1222 COVID-19 vaccine. The table came from immunoSEQ multiplex PCR; TCRdb's copy has only in-frame clones and leaves some out. Of approximately 150,000 clones in the sample, approximately 89% were seen once. CDR1 and CDR2 from the germline V gene are MRHNA and SNTAGT. Unmatched junction bases numbered 7, after V lost 6 bases and J lost 5 bases. CDR3 length: 16 amino acids. This specimen was peripheral blood, taken 28 days after the second AZD1222 dose. V and J are TRBV6-4 and TRBJ2-2; TRBD2 aligns across 12 bases. This TCR was sampled from an adult who received the AZD1222 COVID-19 vaccine. DNA for the CDR3: TGTGCCAGCAGCGCGACTAGCGGGAGAGGGACCGGGGAGCTGTTTTTT. It specifies CASSATSGRGTGELFF.